These 8 T cell receptor beta chains came from one sample sequenced in a study of T cells in Graves' hyperthyroidism and ophthalmopathy. Amplified regions were TCR beta CDR3 sequences from RNA transcripts. A first-round RT-PCR of the TCR CDR3 used the HTBI primer set. MiXCR, applied by TCRdb to the multiplex PCR reads, yields one record per CDR3 protein. The table has about 600,000 distinct CDR3 sequences, 14% seen once. Sequences were obtained from blood. These receptors originate from a woman younger than 35 with Graves' ophthalmopathy.

This clonotype was observed at least ten times. The chain is built from TRBV20-1 and TRBJ2-3; no firm D call. The CDR3 spans 14 residues. Germline V gives CDR1 DFQATT, CDR2 SNEGSKA (reference sequence). The ends were cut back, 4 bases at V and 0 bases at J, with 11 bases in the middle. The CDR3 DNA reads as TGCAGTGCTATGGTTGGGCCTAGCACAGATACGCAGTATTTT. Translating it yields CSAMVGPSTDTQYF.

This clonotype was observed at least ten times. The genes are TRBV6-1 and TRBJ2-1; 11 bases line up with TRBD2. With 5 bases clipped from V and 3 bases from J, the junction kept 3 bases outside the gene matches. Per the germline V gene, CDR1 is MNHNS and CDR2 is SASEGT. The CDR3 is made up of 15 amino acids. The chain's CDR3 is CASSPTSGNYNEQFF. In nucleotides, the CDR3 is TGTGCCAGCAGTCCGACTAGCGGGAACTACAATGAGCAGTTCTTC.

Of note for this clonotype: Since no conserved phenylalanine or tryptophan closes the CDR3, a read error is the likely cause. This rearrangement joins TRBV12-3 or TRBV12-4 to TRBJ1-2; the D is unclear. This CDR3 region has 14 residues. V lost 7 bases and J lost 3, with 15 bases in between. CDR3 nucleotide sequence: TGTGCCAGCACCCACCCGGGGTTCGACTATGGCTACACCCTC. This gives the protein CASTHPGFDYGYTL.

This clonotype came up many times. This rearrangement joins TRBV3-1 to TRBJ2-7, with 10 bases aligning to TRBD2. The CDR3 covers 15 residues. V lost 2 bases and J lost 4; bases outside the gene matches: 5. Per germline, CDR1 LGHDT and CDR2 YNNKEL (reference sequence). CDR3 coding DNA: TGTGCCAGCAGCCAACCTACTAGCGGGACTTACGAGCAGTACTTC. This codes for CASSQPTSGTYEQYF.

This clonotype was observed at least ten times. The chain is built from TRBV12-3 or TRBV12-4 and TRBJ2-7, with unresolved D. The CDR3 runs to 11 residues. V shed 6 bases and J shed 5 bases, with 8 bases lying between them. The CDR3 region is CASSLYNEQYF. The CDR3 coding sequence is TGTGCCAGCAGCTTATATAACGAGCAGTACTTC.

V and J are TRBV20-1 and TRBJ1-6; D gene unclear. The CDR3 totals 14 residues. Germline-derived CDR1 and CDR2 are DFQATT and SNEGSKA (reference sequence). V lost 2 bases, J lost 4 bases, and 9 bases lay in between. The CDR3 DNA sequence: TGCAGTGCTAGAAAGCCCTCTTATAATTCACCCCTCCACTTT. Translation: CSARKPSYNSPLHF.

The chain uses TRBV4-3 and TRBJ2-5, with 10 bases fitting TRBD1. Looked up from germline, CDR1 is LGHNA and CDR2 is YSLEER. Trimming cost V 2 bases and J 5 bases; bases outside gene matches: 14. CDR3 length: 18 amino acids. CDR3 region: CASSQRTFWDRGRETQYF. As DNA, the CDR3 is TGCGCCAGCAGCCAAAGGACCTTTTGGGACAGGGGACGTGAGACCCAGTACTTC.

This clonotype was recorded a few times. The genes are TRBV4-1 and TRBJ2-5; TRBD1 agrees at 9 bases. The V gene's germline CDR1 is MGHRA and CDR2 YSYEKL. Losses at the gene ends were 0 bases for V and 5 bases for J; bases not matched to a gene: 7. The CDR3 has 16 amino acids. The CDR3 nucleotides read TGCGCCAGCAGCCAAGATCGGGGCGGACAGGGGGAGACCCAGTACTTC. Its protein product is CASSQDRGGQGETQYF.